Described below is a single T cell receptor beta chain sequence and its context. Germline V gene sequence: CDR1 SQVTM, CDR2 ANQGSEA. Trimming removed 5 bases at V and 10 bases at J, with 8 bases between. This CDR3 is built from 9 residues. This entry belongs to a study of early T cells in non-severe SARS-CoV-2 infection. Study in general: Sequencing of unsorted whole blood was done on bulk RNA, leaving chains unpaired.

Individual cDNA molecules carried attached unique molecular identifiers. TCRdb fed the 5' RACE reads into MiXCR, producing one record per CDR3 protein. The sample records 35,000 to 55,000 distinct CDR3 sequences, about 23% being singletons. The input for sequencing was whole blood, taken at baseline. The genes are TRBV29-1 and TRBJ1-2; D is unclear. This clonotype was sampled from an adult who was a healthcare worker with PCR-confirmed SARS-CoV-2 infection or an uninfected control (not recorded which). DNA for the CDR3: TGCAGCGTTTCTGAATACTACACCTTC. It translates to CSVSEYYTF.